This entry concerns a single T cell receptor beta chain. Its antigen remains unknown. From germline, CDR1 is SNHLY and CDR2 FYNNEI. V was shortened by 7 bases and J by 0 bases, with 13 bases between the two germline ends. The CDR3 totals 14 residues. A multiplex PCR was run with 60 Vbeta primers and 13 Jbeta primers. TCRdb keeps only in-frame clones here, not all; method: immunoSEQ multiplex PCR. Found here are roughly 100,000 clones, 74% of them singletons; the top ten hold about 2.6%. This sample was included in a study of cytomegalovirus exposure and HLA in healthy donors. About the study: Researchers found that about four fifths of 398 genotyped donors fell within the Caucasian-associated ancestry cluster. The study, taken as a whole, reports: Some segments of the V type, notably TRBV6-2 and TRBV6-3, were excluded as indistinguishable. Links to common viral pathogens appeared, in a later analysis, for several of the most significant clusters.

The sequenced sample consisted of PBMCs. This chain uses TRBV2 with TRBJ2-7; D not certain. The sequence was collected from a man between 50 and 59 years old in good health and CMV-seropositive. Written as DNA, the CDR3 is TGTGCCAGCAAGTTTGGCCAGGCCTCCTACGAGCAGTACTTC. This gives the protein CASKFGQASYEQYF. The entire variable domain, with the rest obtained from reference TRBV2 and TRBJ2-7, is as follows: EPEVTQTPSHQVTQMGQEVILRCVPISNHLYFYWYRQILGQKVEFLVSFYNNEISEKSEIFDDQFSVERPDGSNFTLKIRSTKLEDSAMYFCASKFGQASYEQYFGPGTRLTVT.